The 4 T cell receptor beta chains in this list originate from one sample, sequenced in a study of blood T cell repertoires in COVID-19. Profiled with immunoSEQ multiplex PCR; TCRdb holds only in-frame clones, not every one. The table records under 400,000 clones, over 75% of them present only once. Sequenced: peripheral blood. The source of these receptors is a woman aged 25 to 39 with COVID-19, enrolled during active disease.

The J gene is TRBJ2-2, the V gene TRBV30; TRBD2 is a possible D gene (5 bases). The CDR3 sequence is 13 residues long. Germline CDR1 is GTSNPN and CDR2 is SVGIG (reference sequence). Trimming pared 0 bases from V and 6 bases from J, leaving 8 bases between. In DNA form, the CDR3 reads TGTGCCTGGAGTGTAGGACTCTCCGGGGAGCTGTTTTTT. Protein sequence: CAWSVGLSGELFF.

This clone was detected once. The rearrangement uses TRBV28 and TRBJ2-7, with D possibly being TRBD2 (6 bases). Germline V gives CDR1 MDHEN, CDR2 SYDVKM. This CDR3 region has 16 residues. V shed 3 bases and J shed 2 bases, with 17 bases lying between them. CDR3 loop: CASSLEGRSVAYEQYF. The CDR3 DNA is TGTGCCAGCAGTTTGGAGGGTCGGAGCGTTGCCTACGAGCAGTACTTC. Variable domain in full (rest from reference TRBV28 and TRBJ2-7): DVKVTQSSRYLVKRTGEKVFLECVQDMDHENMFWYRQDPGLGLRLIYFSYDVKMKEKGDIPEGYSVSREKKERFSLILESASTNQTSMYLCASSLEGRSVAYEQYFGPGTRLTVT.

DNA of the CDR3: TGTGCCAGTAGTATCGGACTAGCGGGAGGGGCCACCTACGAGCAGTACTTC. Translation: CASSIGLAGGATYEQYF. The V call is TRBV19, the J call TRBJ2-7; 15 nucleotides line up with TRBD2. Trimming at V came to 3 bases and at J to 2 bases, leaving 5 bases not matched to a gene. This CDR3 comprises 17 residues. The germline CDR1 and CDR2 sequences are LNHDA and SQIVND (reference sequence).

This chain joins TRBV7-8 and TRBJ1-5; 7 bases match TRBD1. The CDR3 loop spans 17 amino acids. Losses at the gene ends were 5 bases for V and 0 bases for J; bases not matched to a gene: 10. Germline V gene sequence: CDR1 SGHVS, CDR2 FQNEAQ. This chain's CDR3 is CASSPGTAGFSNQPQHF. CDR3 bases: TGTGCCAGCAGCCCCGGGACAGCGGGCTTTAGCAATCAGCCCCAGCATTTT.